Below, 28 T cell receptor beta chains from the same sample are listed, as sequenced in a study of vaccination and CD4 T cells after COVID-19. Treatment in this sample: roughly ten-day PBMC culture with coronavirus spike peptide pools or control peptides (ViraFEST assay). No antigens are known for them. Once obtained from cultured CD4+ T cells, the DNA was sequenced using the Oncomine TCR Beta short-read assay. TCRdb re-derived calls from the PCR reads in MiXCR, one entry per CDR3 protein. Seen here are 20,000 to 25,000 distinct CDR3 sequences, approximately 50% observed once, and the top ten hold approximately 4.6%. The material sequenced was CD4+ T cells from blood, cultured in vitro. The receptors were sampled from a human donor who had recovered from COVID-19.

The chain links TRBV7-9 to TRBJ2-1; D might be TRBD2 (5 bases). The CDR3 runs to 13 residues. V gave up 1 base and J gave up 12 bases, with 13 bases separating them. CDR1 and CDR2 (germline): SEHNR, FQNEAQ (reference sequence). The CDR3 region has the DNA TGTGCCAGCAGCTTAGTGGCCCCGGAGGTGCAGTTCTTC. Amino acid sequence: CASSLVAPEVQFF.

This clonotype was seen a handful of times. The chain is built from TRBV27 and TRBJ2-6; D is unresolved. Looked up from germline, CDR1 is MNHEY and CDR2 is SMNVEV (reference sequence). Trimming took 1 base from V and 1 from J, leaving 5 bases between them. The CDR3 is 15 amino acids. The DNA of the CDR3 is TGTGCCAGCAGTTTATTTGGTTCTGGGGCCAACGTCCTGACTTTC. This codes for CASSLFGSGANVLTF.

The gene calls are TRBV20-1 and TRBJ1-2; tentative D call: TRBD1 (6 bases). The CDR3 covers 12 residues. V was pared by 3 bases and J by 4 bases, with 9 bases between. Germline-derived CDR1 and CDR2 are DFQATT and SNEGSKA (reference sequence). CDR3 residues: CSASGTSYGYTF. The CDR3 DNA reads as TGCAGTGCTAGCGGGACAAGCTATGGCTACACCTTC.

V and J are TRBV27 and TRBJ2-5; D possibly matches TRBD1 or TRBD2 (5 bases each). Trimming stripped 5 bases from V and 5 bases from J, with 30 bases between. The CDR3 extends over 19 amino acids. Germline V gives CDR1 MNHEY, CDR2 SMNVEV (reference sequence). The DNA of the CDR3 is TGTGCCAGCAGTGCCCCGGGGCAGCGGTCAGGATACTTACAGGAGACCCAGTACTTC. Translating it yields CASSAPGQRSGYLQETQYF.

V gene TRBV12-3 or TRBV12-4 combines with J gene TRBJ1-1; TRBD1 matches 10 bases. CDR3 length: 16 residues. The J segment lost 3 bases and the V segment lost 6 bases, leaving 10 bases of the junction unmatched. CDR3 loop: CASRPGTGATDTEAFF. In DNA, the CDR3 is TGTGCCAGCAGGCCCGGGACAGGGGCGACGGACACTGAAGCTTTCTTT.

In DNA, the CDR3 is TGTGCCAGCAGGACTAGCGGCTCCTACGAGCAGTACTTC. The encoded protein is CASRTSGSYEQYF. The chain employs TRBV6-1 and TRBJ2-7; 9 nucleotides align to TRBD2. Trimming removed 6 bases from V and 0 bases from J; junction bases left unmatched: 0. Germline-derived CDR1 and CDR2 are MNHNS and SASEGT. This CDR3 is 13 amino acids long.

The chain has TRBV19 and TRBJ1-2, with 7 bases identical to TRBD1. In germline, CDR1 is LNHDA, CDR2 SQIVND (reference sequence). The V gene end was trimmed by 5 bases and the J gene end by 6 bases; junction bases not matched to a gene: 12. The CDR3 is 15 residues long. The CDR3 loop reads CASSPSATGSNGYTF. The CDR3 coding sequence is TGTGCCAGTAGTCCGTCCGCGACAGGGAGTAATGGCTACACCTTC.

The genes are TRBV20-1 and TRBJ2-3, with D unresolved. Germline-derived CDR1 and CDR2 are DFQATT and SNEGSKA (reference sequence). V lost 2 bases and J 2 bases, leaving 5 bases between the germline ends. The CDR3 spans 12 residues. In DNA, the CDR3 is TGCAGTGCTAGACCAGACACAGATACGCAGTATTTT. Translating gives CSARPDTDTQYF.

This chain joins TRBV7-9 and TRBJ2-1, with 9 nucleotides matching TRBD2. The CDR3 consists of 19 residues. Germline V gives CDR1 SEHNR, CDR2 FQNEAQ (reference sequence). V trimming: 5 bases; J trimming: 3 bases; junction bases outside the gene matches: 17. The CDR3 region has the DNA TGTGCCAGCAGCCCGGCGGTGGTTAGTAGCGGGGGTAGCTACAATGAGCAGTTCTTC. Translated: CASSPAVVSSGGSYNEQFF.

The V and J genes are TRBV18 and TRBJ1-2; 8 bases align to TRBD1. The V gene end was trimmed by 2 bases and the J gene end by 1 base; junction bases not matched to a gene: 3. This CDR3 comprises 15 residues. Germline values: CDR1 KGHSH, CDR2 LQKENI. Here the CDR3 DNA reads TGTGCCAGCTCACCATTGACAGGGGTTAACTATGGCTACACCTTC. This translates into CASSPLTGVNYGYTF.

This sequence joins TRBV6-1 and TRBJ1-2; no clear D. The CDR3 loop spans 15 amino acids. V shed 1 base and J shed 8 bases, with 17 bases lying between them. Looked up from germline, CDR1 is MNHNS and CDR2 is SASEGT. Written as DNA, the CDR3 is TGTGCCAGCAGTGAAGGGAAGGGCCCCCCGAGGGGCTACACCTTC. This codes for CASSEGKGPPRGYTF.

This clonotype was seen a few times. The rearrangement joins TRBV10-3 to TRBJ2-3; possibly TRBD1 or TRBD2 for D (5 bases each). The V gene lost 0 bases and the J gene lost 6 bases, with 13 bases spanning the gap. Germline CDR1 and CDR2: ENHRY and SYGVKD. The CDR3 length is 15 residues. Written as DNA, the CDR3 is TGTGCCATCAGTGAGTCGGGCAGGGACCCGGATACGCAGTATTTT. This sequence encodes CAISESGRDPDTQYF.

This rearrangement joins TRBV20-1 to TRBJ2-6; 10 bases are shared with TRBD1. The CDR3 loop spans 17 amino acids. V shed 4 bases and J 1 base; nucleotides not matched to a gene: 7. CDR1 is DFQATT and CDR2 is SNEGSKA in the germline V gene (reference sequence). The CDR3 DNA reads TGCAGTGCTACCGGGGACAGGGGAGATTCTGGGGCCAACGTCCTGACTTTC. Translation: CSATGDRGDSGANVLTF.

This chain links TRBV28 with TRBJ2-3; D not certain. The CDR3 spans 13 residues. Germline V gene data show CDR1 as MDHEN and CDR2 as SYDVKM. The V and J ends lost 2 bases and 0 bases respectively, with 3 bases between them. CDR3 in amino acids: CASSLISTDTQYF. The CDR3 DNA follows: TGTGCCAGCAGTTTAATTAGCACAGATACGCAGTATTTT.

V gene TRBV27 combines with J gene TRBJ1-1; D is undetermined. From germline, CDR1 is MNHEY and CDR2 SMNVEV (reference sequence). The V end was cut by 6 bases, the J end by 1 base, with 9 bases between. CDR3 length: 13 amino acids. CDR3: CASRRAGNTEAFF. The CDR3 DNA sequence: TGTGCCAGCAGGAGGGCAGGGAACACTGAAGCTTTCTTT.

The V and J genes are TRBV7-2 and TRBJ1-2; D is possibly TRBD1 (6 bases). The CDR3 sequence is 12 residues long. Germline CDR1 and CDR2: SGHTA and FQGNSA. V was cut by 5 bases and J by 8 bases, with 12 bases left in between. The CDR3 loop is CASSPGAQGYTF. As DNA, the CDR3 is TGTGCCAGCAGCCCGGGGGCGCAAGGCTACACCTTC.

V and J are TRBV25-1 and TRBJ2-5, with D maybe TRBD1 (8 bases). Per the germline V gene, CDR1 is MGHDK and CDR2 is SYGVNS. The CDR3 spans 14 residues. V was cut by 4 bases and J by 7 bases, with 16 bases left in between. The CDR3 loop is CASSVTGGVGTQYF. CDR3 coding DNA: TGTGCCAGCAGTGTCACAGGGGGGGTGGGGACCCAGTACTTC.

The chain is built from TRBV27 and TRBJ1-6; D remains unclear. In germline, CDR1 is MNHEY, CDR2 SMNVEV (reference sequence). The CDR3 extends over 14 amino acids. CDR3 sequence (DNA): TGTGCAGCTGCGGGCAGCAACTATAATTCACCCCTCCACTTT. Residues: CAAAGSNYNSPLHF.

The rearrangement links TRBV23-1 to TRBJ1-1, with D possibly matching TRBD1 (5 bases). TRBV23-1 counts as an open reading frame of uncertain function. V lost 0 bases and J 0 bases, leaving 11 bases between the germline ends. CDR3 length equals 16 residues. DNA for the CDR3: TGCGCCAGCAGTCAATCATCGGACACCATGAACACTGAAGCTTTCTTT. Translating it yields CASSQSSDTMNTEAFF.

CDR3 in DNA: TGTGCCAGCAGCTTAGTGGGTGAGCAGTTCTTC. Its protein is CASSLVGEQFF. The chain couples TRBV7-2 to TRBJ2-1; D remains unclear. Germline assignment: CDR1 SGHTA and CDR2 FQGNSA. Between the trimmed V and J ends, which lost 1 base and 9 bases, there was a span of 4 bases. This CDR3 region has 11 residues.

V gene TRBV10-3 combines with J gene TRBJ2-7; no clear D. Per germline, CDR1 ENHRY and CDR2 SYGVKD. CDR3 length equals 14 residues. V shed 0 bases and J shed 3 bases, with 9 bases lying between them. CDR3 sequence: CAISESSGYYEQYF. In DNA, the CDR3 is TGTGCCATCAGTGAGTCGAGTGGATACTACGAGCAGTACTTC.

V usage is TRBV6-2 or TRBV6-3 and J usage is TRBJ2-1, with 11 nucleotides matching TRBD2. Germline V gene lookup returns CDR1 MNHEY and CDR2 SVGEGT. The CDR3 runs 15 residues. With 5 bases clipped from V and 6 bases from J, the junction kept 6 bases outside the gene matches. The CDR3 is CASSLGGTSGNEQFF. CDR3 DNA sequence: TGTGCCAGCAGTCTCGGGGGGACTAGCGGCAATGAGCAGTTCTTC.

V is TRBV5-1 and J is TRBJ2-3; 7 nucleotides match TRBD2. Per germline, CDR1 SGHRS and CDR2 YFSETQ. The CDR3 is 15 amino acids. V lost 0 bases to trimming and J lost 1 base; unmatched junction nucleotides: 2. The CDR3 nucleotides are TGCGCCAGCAGCTTGGCTGGGGGGGGCACAGATACGCAGTATTTT. Its protein is CASSLAGGGTDTQYF.

This chain joins TRBV7-9 and TRBJ1-5, with 10 positions matching TRBD1. Germline V gives CDR1 SEHNR, CDR2 FQNEAQ (reference sequence). The CDR3 runs 14 residues. Trimming took 3 bases from V and 5 from J; bases not matched to a gene: 1. DNA for the CDR3: TGTGCCAGCAGCTTCGGGACAGGGGATCAGCCCCAGCATTTT. It translates to CASSFGTGDQPQHF.

As concerns this clonotype: The CDR3 ends on some other residue instead of the conserved phenylalanine or tryptophan, so this is likely a read error. The chain employs TRBV5-4 and TRBJ1-2; D may be TRBD1 (5 bases). V shed 3 bases and J shed 3 bases, with 9 bases lying between them. Germline assignment: CDR1 SGHNT and CDR2 YYREEE (reference sequence). The CDR3 contains 13 residues. The CDR3 here is CASSWGTDYGYTL. The CDR3 DNA reads TGTGCCAGCAGCTGGGGGACGGACTATGGCTACACCCTC.

The chain carries TRBV9 and TRBJ1-2, with D possibly being TRBD1 (6 bases). Trimming took off 6 bases at V and 1 base at J, with 19 bases between the two ends. Germline CDR1 is SGDLS and CDR2 is YYNGEE. This CDR3 contains 16 residues. Here the CDR3 DNA reads TGTGCCAGCACCCTAGGGGGTCTCTCTAATAACTATGGCTACACCTTC. Protein: CASTLGGLSNNYGYTF.

The V gene is TRBV28, the J gene TRBJ1-6; TRBD1 matches at 8 bases. This CDR3 has 18 amino acids. The V gene's germline CDR1 is MDHEN and CDR2 SYDVKM. V was clipped by 2 bases and J by 1 base; unmatched bases: 7. CDR3 sequence reads: CASSLAFDRGSYNSPLHF. CDR3 DNA sequence: TGTGCCAGCAGTTTAGCCTTCGACAGGGGTTCCTATAATTCACCCCTCCACTTT.

This sequence joins TRBV11-3 and TRBJ2-5, with TRBD2 matching over 7 bases. Per germline, CDR1 SGHNT and CDR2 YENEEA. V trimming: 5 bases; J trimming: 1 base; junction bases outside the gene matches: 4. The CDR3 is 14 amino acids. This CDR3 is CASSPGGFQETQYF. CDR3 DNA: TGTGCCAGCAGCCCCGGGGGGTTCCAAGAGACCCAGTACTTC.